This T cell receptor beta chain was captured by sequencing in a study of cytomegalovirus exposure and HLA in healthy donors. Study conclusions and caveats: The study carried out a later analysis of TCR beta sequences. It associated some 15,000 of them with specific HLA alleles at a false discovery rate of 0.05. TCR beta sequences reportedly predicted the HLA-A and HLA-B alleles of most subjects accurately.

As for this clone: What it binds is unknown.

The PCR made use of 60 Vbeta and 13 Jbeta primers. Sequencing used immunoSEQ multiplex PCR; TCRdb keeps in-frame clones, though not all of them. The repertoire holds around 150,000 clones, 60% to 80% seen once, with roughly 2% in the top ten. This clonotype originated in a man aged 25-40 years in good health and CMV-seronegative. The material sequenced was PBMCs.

CDR3 bases: TGCGCCAGCAGCCCGACTGCCGGGACTAGATTTGAGACCCAGTACTTC. Its translation is CASSPTAGTRFETQYF. The chain joins TRBV5-1 to TRBJ2-5; 8 positions match TRBD2. V shed 4 bases and J 5 bases; nucleotides not matched to a gene: 13. There are 16 residues in the CDR3. CDR1 is SGHRS, CDR2 YFSETQ, per germline.